This T cell receptor (beta chain) came from a study of cytomegalovirus exposure and HLA in healthy donors. The length of the CDR3 is 17 residues. Germline loops: CDR1 MNHNS, CDR2 SASEGT. V lost 1 base and J lost 4; bases outside the gene matches: 7. Worth noting for this clone: What it recognizes is unknown.

The study ran its PCR with 60 Vbeta and 13 Jbeta primers. Clones were sequenced by immunoSEQ multiplex PCR, and TCRdb holds only the in-frame ones, with some missing. In the table there are roughly 100,000 clones, approximately 69% of which are singletons. Overall study findings and caveats: Data from an earlier analysis indicated that most TCR beta V segments were productive either about 87% or about 30% of the time.

Sequencing input: PBMCs. The genes are TRBV6-1 and TRBJ2-1; 10 bases map to TRBD2. The sequence was obtained from a man aged 25 to 45 in good health and CMV-seronegative. CDR3 in amino acids: CASSEGSSGRGYNEQFF. The CDR3 DNA sequence: TGTGCCAGCAGTGAAGGGTCTAGCGGGAGAGGATACAATGAGCAGTTCTTC.